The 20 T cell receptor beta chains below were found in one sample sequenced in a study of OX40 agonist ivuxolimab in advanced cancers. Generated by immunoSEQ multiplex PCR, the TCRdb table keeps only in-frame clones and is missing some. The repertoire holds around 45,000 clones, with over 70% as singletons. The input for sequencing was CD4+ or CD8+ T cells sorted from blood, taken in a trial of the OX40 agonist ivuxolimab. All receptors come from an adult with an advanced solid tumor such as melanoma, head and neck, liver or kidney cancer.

Here the CDR3 DNA reads TGTGCCAGTACCCGACAGGGAGGAACCACCGGGGAGCTGTTTTTT. It specifies CASTRQGGTTGELFF. The V call is TRBV19, the J call TRBJ2-2, with D tentatively TRBD1 (7 bases). The CDR3 loop spans 15 amino acids. The V gene lost 7 bases and the J gene lost 4 bases, with 16 bases spanning the gap. Germline V gene lookup returns CDR1 LNHDA and CDR2 SQIVND (reference sequence). The variable domain in full, with the rest retrieved from reference TRBV19 and TRBJ2-2, is DGGITQSPKYLFRKEGQNVTLSCEQNLNHDAMYWYRQDPGQGLRLIYYSQIVNDFQKGDIAEGYSVSREKKESFPLTVTSAQKNPTAFYLCASTRQGGTTGELFFGEGSRLTVL.

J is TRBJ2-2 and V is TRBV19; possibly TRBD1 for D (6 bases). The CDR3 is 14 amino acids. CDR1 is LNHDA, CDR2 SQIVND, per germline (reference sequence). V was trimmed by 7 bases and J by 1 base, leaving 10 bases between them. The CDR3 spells CASKETGNTGELFF. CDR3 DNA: TGTGCCAGTAAGGAGACAGGGAACACCGGGGAGCTGTTTTTT.

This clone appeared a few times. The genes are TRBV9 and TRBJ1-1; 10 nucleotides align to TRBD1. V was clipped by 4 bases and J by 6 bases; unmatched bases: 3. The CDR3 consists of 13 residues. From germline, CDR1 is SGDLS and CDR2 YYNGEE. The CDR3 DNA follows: TGTGCCAGCAGCCTGGGACAGGGGCCTGAAGCTTTCTTT. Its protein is CASSLGQGPEAFF.

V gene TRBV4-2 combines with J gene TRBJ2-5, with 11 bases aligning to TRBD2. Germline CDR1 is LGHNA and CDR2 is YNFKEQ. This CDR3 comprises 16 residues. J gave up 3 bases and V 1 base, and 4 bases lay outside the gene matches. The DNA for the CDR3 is TGTGCCAGCAGCCAAGGTCCACTAGCGGGAGAAGAGACCCAGTACTTC. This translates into CASSQGPLAGEETQYF.

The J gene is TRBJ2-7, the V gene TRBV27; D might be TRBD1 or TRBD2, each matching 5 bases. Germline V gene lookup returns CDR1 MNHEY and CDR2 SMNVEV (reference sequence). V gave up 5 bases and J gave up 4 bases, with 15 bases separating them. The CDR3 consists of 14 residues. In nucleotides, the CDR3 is TGTGCCAGCAGTCCAATCGAGGGGAAGTACGAGCAGTACTTC. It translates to CASSPIEGKYEQYF.

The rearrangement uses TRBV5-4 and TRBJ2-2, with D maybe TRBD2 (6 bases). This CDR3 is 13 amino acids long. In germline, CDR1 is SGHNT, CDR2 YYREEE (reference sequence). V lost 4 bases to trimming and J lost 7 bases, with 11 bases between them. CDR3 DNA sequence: TGTGCCAGCAGCCCCGGTAGCGGCGGGGAGCTGTTTTTT. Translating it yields CASSPGSGGELFF.

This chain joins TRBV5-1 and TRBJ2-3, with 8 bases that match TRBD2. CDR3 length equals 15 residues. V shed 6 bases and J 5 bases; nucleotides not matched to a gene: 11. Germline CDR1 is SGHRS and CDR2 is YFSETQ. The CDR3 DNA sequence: TGCGCCAGCACAGTTCAAGCGGGAGCAGGAGATACGCAGTATTTT. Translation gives CASTVQAGAGDTQYF.

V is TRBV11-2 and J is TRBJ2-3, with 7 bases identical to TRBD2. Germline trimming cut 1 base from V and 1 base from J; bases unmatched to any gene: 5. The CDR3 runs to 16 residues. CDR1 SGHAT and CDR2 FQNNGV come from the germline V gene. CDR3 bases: TGTGCCAGCAGCTTAGCCCGGGGAGGGGGCACAGATACGCAGTATTTT. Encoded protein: CASSLARGGGTDTQYF.

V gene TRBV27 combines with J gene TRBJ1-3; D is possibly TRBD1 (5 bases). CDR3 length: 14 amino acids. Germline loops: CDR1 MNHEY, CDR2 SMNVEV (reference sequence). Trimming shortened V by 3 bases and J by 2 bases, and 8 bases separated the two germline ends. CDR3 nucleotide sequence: TGTGCCAGCAGTTTGAAGGGGCCTGGAAACACCATATATTTT. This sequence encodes CASSLKGPGNTIYF.

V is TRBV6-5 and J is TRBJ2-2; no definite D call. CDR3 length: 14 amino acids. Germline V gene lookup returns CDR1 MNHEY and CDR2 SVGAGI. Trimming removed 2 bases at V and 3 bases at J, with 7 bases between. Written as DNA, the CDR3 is TGTGCCAGCAGTTACGCCACCGACACCGGGGAGCTGTTTTTT. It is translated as CASSYATDTGELFF.

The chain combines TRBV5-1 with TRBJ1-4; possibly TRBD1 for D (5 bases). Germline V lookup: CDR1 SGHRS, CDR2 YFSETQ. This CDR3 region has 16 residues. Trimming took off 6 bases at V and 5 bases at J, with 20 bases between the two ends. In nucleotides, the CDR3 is TGCGCCAGCACAACACGTCCCCAGGGCGGCAATGAAAAACTGTTTTTT. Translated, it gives CASTTRPQGGNEKLFF.

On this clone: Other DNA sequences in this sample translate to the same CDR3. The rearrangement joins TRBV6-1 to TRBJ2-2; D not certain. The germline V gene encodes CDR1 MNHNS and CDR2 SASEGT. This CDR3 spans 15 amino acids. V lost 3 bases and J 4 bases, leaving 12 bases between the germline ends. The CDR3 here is CASSEWGFGTGELFF. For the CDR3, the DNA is TGTGCCAGCAGTGAGTGGGGTTTTGGCACCGGGGAGCTGTTTTTT.

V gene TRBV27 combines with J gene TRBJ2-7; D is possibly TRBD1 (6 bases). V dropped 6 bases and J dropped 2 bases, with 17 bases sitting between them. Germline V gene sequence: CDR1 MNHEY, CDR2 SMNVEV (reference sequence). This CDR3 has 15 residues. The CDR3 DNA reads TGTGCCAGCAGGTTTAGGACAGCTGGACCCTACGAGCAGTACTTC. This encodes CASRFRTAGPYEQYF.

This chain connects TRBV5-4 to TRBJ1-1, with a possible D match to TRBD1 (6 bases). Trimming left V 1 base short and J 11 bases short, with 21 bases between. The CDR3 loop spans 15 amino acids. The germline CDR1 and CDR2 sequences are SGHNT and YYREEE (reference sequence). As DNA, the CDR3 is TGTGCCAGCAGCTTGTTAGGGGACAAGACGTTTGGGGCTTTCTTT. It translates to CASSLLGDKTFGAFF.

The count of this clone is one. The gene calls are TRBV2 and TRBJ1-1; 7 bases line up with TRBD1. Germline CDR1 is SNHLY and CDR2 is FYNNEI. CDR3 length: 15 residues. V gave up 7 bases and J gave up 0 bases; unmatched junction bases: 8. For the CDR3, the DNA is TGTGCCAGCAATCAGGGGGGGACGGTGAACACTGAAGCTTTCTTT. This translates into CASNQGGTVNTEAFF.

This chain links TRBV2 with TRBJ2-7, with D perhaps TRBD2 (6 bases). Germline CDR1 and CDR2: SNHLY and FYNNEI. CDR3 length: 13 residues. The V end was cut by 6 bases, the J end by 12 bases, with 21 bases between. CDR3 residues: CASRNSGVRRGYF. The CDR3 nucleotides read TGTGCCAGCAGGAATAGCGGTGTACGTCGCGGGTACTTC.

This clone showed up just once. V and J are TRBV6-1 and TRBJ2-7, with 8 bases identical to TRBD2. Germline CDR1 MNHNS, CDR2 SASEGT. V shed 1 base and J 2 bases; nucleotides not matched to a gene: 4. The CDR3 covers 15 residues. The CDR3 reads CASSEGVAGTYEQYF. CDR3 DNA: TGTGCCAGCAGTGAAGGGGTAGCGGGGACCTACGAGCAGTACTTC.

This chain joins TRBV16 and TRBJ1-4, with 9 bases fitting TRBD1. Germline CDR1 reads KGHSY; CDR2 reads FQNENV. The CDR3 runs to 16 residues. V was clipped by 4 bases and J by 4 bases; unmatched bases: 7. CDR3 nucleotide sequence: TGTGCCAGCAGCCGCCAACAGGGGGCTGATAATGAAAAACTGTTTTTT. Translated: CASSRQQGADNEKLFF.

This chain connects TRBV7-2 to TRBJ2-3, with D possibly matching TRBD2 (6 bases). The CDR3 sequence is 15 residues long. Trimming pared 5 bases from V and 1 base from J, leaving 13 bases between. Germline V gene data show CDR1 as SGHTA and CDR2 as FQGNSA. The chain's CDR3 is CASSRASARTDTQYF. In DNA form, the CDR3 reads TGTGCCAGCAGCCGAGCTAGCGCCCGCACAGATACGCAGTATTTT.

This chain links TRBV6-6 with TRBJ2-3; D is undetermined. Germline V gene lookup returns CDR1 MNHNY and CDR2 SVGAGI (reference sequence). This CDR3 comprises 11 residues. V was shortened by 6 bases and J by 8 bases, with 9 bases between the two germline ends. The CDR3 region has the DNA TGTGCCAGCAGCGAGCTAGGTACGCAGTATTTT. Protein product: CASSELGTQYF.